The 21 T cell receptor beta chains reported below all come from one sample, sequenced in a study of T cells in Graves' hyperthyroidism and ophthalmopathy. From RNA transcripts, TCR beta CDR3 regions were amplified. An initial round of RT-PCR targeting the TCR CDR3 relied on the HTBI primer set. TCRdb fed the multiplex PCR reads into MiXCR, producing one record per CDR3 protein. The sample carries around 520,000 distinct CDR3 sequences, approximately 15% recorded once. Material: blood. The source is a woman between 18 and 29 years old with Graves' hyperthyroidism.

V gene TRBV20-1 combines with J gene TRBJ2-1; the D gene is possibly TRBD2 (5 bases). Deletions cut 8 bases from V and 6 bases from J, with 11 bases between. Germline CDR1 is DFQATT and CDR2 is SNEGSKA (reference sequence). This CDR3 has 11 amino acids. CDR3 bases: TGCAGTCTAGGCGGGCTCAATGAGCAGTTCTTC. This encodes CSLGGLNEQFF.

This clonotype was counted at least ten times. The chain has TRBV20-1 and TRBJ1-5, with 7 bases aligning to TRBD1. Per germline, CDR1 DFQATT and CDR2 SNEGSKA (reference sequence). V dropped 7 bases and J dropped 6; count of bases not matched to a gene: 15. The CDR3 runs 15 residues. This chain's CDR3 is CSVTRTSGGGQPQHF. For the CDR3, the DNA is TGCAGTGTTACGCGTACCTCAGGGGGGGGTCAGCCCCAGCATTTT.

V usage is TRBV16 and J usage is TRBJ2-1, with 8 bases identical to TRBD2. The trim removed 3 bases at V and 8 bases at J, leaving 12 bases unmatched. The length of the CDR3 is 16 residues. CDR1 and CDR2 from the germline V gene are KGHSY and FQNENV. The CDR3 DNA reads as TGTGCCAGCAGCCATACAGTGGCGGGAGGCTTGGATGAGCAGTTCTTC. It codes for CASSHTVAGGLDEQFF.

This clonotype was counted between two and nine times. The chain recombines TRBV20-1 with TRBJ2-1; possible D gene TRBD2, 5 bases. V lost 6 bases, J lost 5 bases, and 17 bases lay in between. From germline, CDR1 is DFQATT and CDR2 SNEGSKA (reference sequence). This CDR3 spans 14 amino acids. CDR3 amino acids: CSAPAPSGNNEQFF. The CDR3 DNA reads as TGCAGTGCCCCGGCCCCAAGCGGTAACAATGAGCAGTTCTTC.

In this sample, this clonotype turned up many times. The rearrangement uses TRBV18 and TRBJ2-7; 10 bases align to TRBD2. The germline V gene has CDR1 KGHSH and CDR2 LQKENI. This CDR3 spans 18 amino acids. V shed 6 bases and J 8 bases; nucleotides not matched to a gene: 22. CDR3 residues: CASSPAASGRGGRVKQYF. CDR3 in DNA: TGTGCCAGCTCCCCGGCGGCTAGCGGGAGAGGTGGACGAGTGAAGCAGTACTTC.

This clonotype came up many times. This chain uses TRBV7-3 with TRBJ2-3; no reliable D call. Germline V gene lookup returns CDR1 SGHTA and CDR2 FQGTGA. This CDR3 region has 12 residues. Trimming took 1 base from V and 6 from J, leaving 5 bases between them. The CDR3 nucleotides are TGTGCCAGCAGCTTAATTGGGGATACGCAGTATTTT. This codes for CASSLIGDTQYF.

The chain uses TRBV12-3 or TRBV12-4 and TRBJ2-3, with a tentative D call TRBD2 (9 bases). The CDR3 is 18 amino acids. The V gene lost 5 bases and the J gene lost 9 bases, with 30 bases spanning the gap. The CDR3 loop is CASSRTGKGTGTSLTQYF. The CDR3, as DNA: TGTGCCAGCAGTAGGACAGGGAAGGGGACTGGGACTAGCTTGACGCAGTATTTT.

This clonotype was recorded at least ten times. The rearrangement joins TRBV27 to TRBJ2-3, with TRBD1 as a possible D gene (5 bases). The CDR3 runs 15 residues. V gave up 7 bases and J gave up 3 bases, with 17 bases separating them. From germline, CDR1 is MNHEY and CDR2 SMNVEV (reference sequence). CDR3 protein: CASTPHVRDTDTQYF. CDR3 in DNA: TGTGCCAGCACCCCTCACGTCAGGGATACAGATACGCAGTATTTT.

The sample holds many counts of this clonotype. This sequence joins TRBV20-1 and TRBJ2-2; 7 nucleotides line up with TRBD2. The CDR3 has 14 residues. J gave up 1 base and V 3 bases, and 2 bases lay outside the gene matches. CDR1 is DFQATT, CDR2 SNEGSKA, per germline (reference sequence). CDR3 nucleotide sequence: TGCAGTGCTAGTGCTAGCGGGAACACCGGGGAGCTGTTTTTT. This encodes CSASASGNTGELFF.

This clonotype has a count of ten or more. The rearrangement joins TRBV28 to TRBJ2-2, with TRBD2 as a possible D gene (5 bases). Germline values: CDR1 MDHEN, CDR2 SYDVKM. The length of the CDR3 is 17 residues. V was trimmed by 3 bases and J by 8 bases, leaving 22 bases between them. The CDR3 sequence: CASSFEEGNPPGGELFF. The CDR3 DNA reads as TGTGCCAGCAGTTTTGAGGAAGGAAACCCTCCGGGAGGGGAGCTGTTTTTT.

This clonotype was recorded at least ten times. The chain carries TRBV28 and TRBJ2-5, with TRBD1 identical over 9 bases. From germline, CDR1 is MDHEN and CDR2 SYDVKM. The CDR3 runs to 14 residues. Trimming cost V 6 bases and J 4 bases; bases outside gene matches: 6. CDR3 nucleotides: TGTGCCAGCAGAGCGACAGGGGGTCGAGAGACCCAGTACTTC. Translated, it gives CASRATGGRETQYF.

A word on this clonotype: This could be a read error, since a much larger clone is one nucleotide away. This CDR3 reads CARSDYRGAISGNTIYF. DNA of the CDR3: TGTGCCCGGAGTGATTACAGAGGAGCCATCTCTGGAAACACCATATATTTT. V is TRBV30 and J is TRBJ1-3; D not certain. The germline CDR1 and CDR2 sequences are GTSNPN and SVGIG (reference sequence). The CDR3 runs to 17 residues.

This clonotype was observed many times. This rearrangement joins TRBV3-1 to TRBJ2-2; D ambiguous. V lost 3 bases and J lost 5, with 13 bases in between. The length of the CDR3 is 15 residues. CDR1 and CDR2 (germline): LGHDT, YNNKEL (reference sequence). This CDR3 is CASSHGERGTGELFF. The CDR3 DNA is TGTGCCAGCAGCCACGGCGAACGTGGGACCGGGGAGCTGTTTTTT.

This clonotype was observed at least ten times. The chain links TRBV6-1 to TRBJ1-5, with 7 bases matching TRBD1. Germline V gene sequence: CDR1 MNHNS, CDR2 SASEGT. This CDR3 comprises 16 residues. V dropped 3 bases and J dropped 0; count of bases not matched to a gene: 5. The CDR3 protein is CASSEGQFYSNQPQHF. The CDR3 nucleotides are TGTGCCAGCAGTGAGGGACAGTTCTATAGCAATCAGCCCCAGCATTTT.

The V call is TRBV7-6, the J call TRBJ2-1; D is perhaps TRBD1 (6 bases). Germline V lookup: CDR1 SGHVS, CDR2 FNYEAQ. There are 17 residues in the CDR3. Deletions cut 5 bases from V and 0 bases from J, with 17 bases between. The CDR3 loop is CASSLTPRGSSYNEQFF. CDR3 coding DNA: TGTGCCAGCAGCCTTACCCCTAGGGGGAGCTCCTACAATGAGCAGTTCTTC.

This chain joins TRBV20-1 and TRBJ1-6, with TRBD1 as a possible D gene (5 bases). Deletions cut 0 bases from V and 6 bases from J, with 15 bases between. The CDR3 sequence is 16 residues long. Germline V gene sequence: CDR1 DFQATT, CDR2 SNEGSKA (reference sequence). The CDR3, as DNA: TGCAGTGCTAGAGATGTCGGGGCAGGGTCTAATTCACCCCTCCACTTT. Translating it yields CSARDVGAGSNSPLHF.

This clonotype has ten or more counts. J is TRBJ1-1 and V is TRBV7-9; 8 bases agree with TRBD1. With V trimmed by 5 bases and J by 0 bases, 8 bases remained unmatched. Germline-derived CDR1 and CDR2 are SEHNR and FQNEAQ (reference sequence). The CDR3 covers 16 residues. The CDR3 loop is CASSPTGQVMNTEAFF. CDR3 DNA: TGTGCCAGCAGCCCCACGGGACAGGTAATGAACACTGAAGCTTTCTTT.

This clonotype has at least ten counts. The V gene is TRBV7-3, the J gene TRBJ1-6, with a possible D match to TRBD1 (6 bases). From germline, CDR1 is SGHTA and CDR2 FQGTGA. V was clipped by 6 bases and J by 5 bases, with 14 bases between them. CDR3 length equals 15 residues. CDR3 coding DNA: TGTGCCAGCAGTGATACCGGGACACATAATTCACCCCTCCACTTT. Amino acids: CASSDTGTHNSPLHF.

This clonotype has ten or more counts. This chain connects TRBV4-1 to TRBJ2-5, with a possible D match to TRBD1 (5 bases). The CDR3 contains 14 residues. V was shortened by 1 base and J by 1 base, with 7 bases between the two germline ends. Germline V gene lookup returns CDR1 MGHRA and CDR2 YSYEKL. CDR3 amino acids: CASSQVRGQETQYF. Here the CDR3 DNA reads TGCGCCAGCAGCCAAGTAAGGGGCCAAGAGACCCAGTACTTC.

There are many counts of this clonotype. This sequence joins TRBV24-1 and TRBJ2-2; tentatively, D is TRBD1 (6 bases). The CDR3 spans 16 residues. V lost 4 bases, J lost 0 bases, and 11 bases lay in between. The germline V gene has CDR1 KGHDR and CDR2 SFDVKD. The DNA of the CDR3 is TGTGCCACCAGTGACCCTACAGGGACGAACACCGGGGAGCTGTTTTTT. Encoded protein: CATSDPTGTNTGELFF.

Ten or more counts support this clonotype. This chain links TRBV11-1 with TRBJ2-5; 8 nucleotides line up with TRBD2. From germline, CDR1 is SGHAT and CDR2 FQDESV (reference sequence). The CDR3 is 16 amino acids. V lost 3 bases, J lost 3 bases, and 9 bases stayed unmatched. CDR3 coding DNA: TGTGCCAGCAGCTTTTCACCGGGGGGGGCGGAAGAGACCCAGTACTTC. Translating it yields CASSFSPGGAEETQYF. Full variable domain (rest looked up from reference TRBV11-1 and TRBJ2-5): EAEVAQSPRYKITEKSQAVAFWCDPISGHATLYWYRQILGQGPELLVQFQDESVVDDSQLPKDRFSAERLKGVDSTLKIQPAELGDSAMYLCASSFSPGGAEETQYFGPGTRLLVL.